This T cell receptor beta chain appears in the sequencing data of a study of shared clonotypes between healthy human individuals. General observations from the study: For naive CD4 cells, 5% to 6.5% of clonotypes were shared across several donors.

Only in-frame clones appear in the TCRdb table, and some are missing; sequencing was by immunoSEQ multiplex PCR. The data show 1.6 million or so clones, about 96% seen once. Germline V gene data show CDR1 as SGDLS and CDR2 as YYNGEE. The CDR3 runs 15 residues. After removal of 2 bases from V and 3 bases from J, the junction contained 4 bases not matched to a gene. Concerning this clone itself: What it binds is unknown.

The clonotype comes from a man in his thirties or forties in good health. The rearrangement uses TRBV9 and TRBJ2-1, with 8 bases identical to TRBD2. The sequencing sample was made of naive CD4+ T cells sorted from blood. Subset denoted: CD45RA+ positively selected. CDR3 sequence reads: CASSVTLAGYNEQFF. CDR3 bases: TGTGCCAGCAGCGTGACCCTAGCGGGCTACAATGAGCAGTTCTTC.